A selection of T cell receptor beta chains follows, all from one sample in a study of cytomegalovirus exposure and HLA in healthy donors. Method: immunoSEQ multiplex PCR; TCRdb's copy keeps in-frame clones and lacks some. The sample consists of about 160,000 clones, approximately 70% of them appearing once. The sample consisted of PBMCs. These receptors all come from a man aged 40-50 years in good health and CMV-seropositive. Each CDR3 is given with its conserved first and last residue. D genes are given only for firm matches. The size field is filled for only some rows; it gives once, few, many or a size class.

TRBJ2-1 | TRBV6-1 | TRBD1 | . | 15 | TGTGCCAGCACTCTGAGGGACAGGGCCTACAATGAGCAGTTCTTC | CASTLRDRAYNEQFF
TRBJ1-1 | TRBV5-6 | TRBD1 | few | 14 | TGTGCCAGCAGCACCTTACAGGGGACCCTTTTATTCTTCTTT | CASSTLQGTLLFFF
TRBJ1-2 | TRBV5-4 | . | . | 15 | TGTGCCAGCAGCTCGGAGACGGGGCTCGGGAGGGGCTACACCTTC | CASSSETGLGRGYTF
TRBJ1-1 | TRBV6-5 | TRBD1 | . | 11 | TGTGCCAGCAGGCAGGGGGCTGAAGCTTTCTTT | CASRQGAEAFF
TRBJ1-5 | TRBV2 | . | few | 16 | TGTGCCAGCAGATCCCCGGGGGGCCTTGGCGATCAGCCCCAGCATTTT | CASRSPGGLGDQPQHF
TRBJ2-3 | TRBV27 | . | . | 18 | TGTGCCAGCAGTTCCTCCTCCACTGGGCGAGTCTTCACAGATACGCAGTATTTT | CASSSSSTGRVFTDTQYF
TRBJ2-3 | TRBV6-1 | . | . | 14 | TGTGCCAGCGCTCGAGGGGGACCCACAGATACGCAGTATTTT | CASARGGPTDTQYF
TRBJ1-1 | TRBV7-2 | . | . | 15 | TGTGCCAGCAGCCCGAGGGCGGGCAGCAACACTGAAGCTTTCTTT | CASSPRAGSNTEAFF
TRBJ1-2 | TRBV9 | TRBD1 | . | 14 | TGTGCCAGCAGCCCCGGAACAGGGGAGCTTGGCTACACCTTC | CASSPGTGELGYTF
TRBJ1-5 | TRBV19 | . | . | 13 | TGTGCCAGTAGTCTCCTCGGTCCCCAGCCCCAGCATTTT | CASSLLGPQPQHF
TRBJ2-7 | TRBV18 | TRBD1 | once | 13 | TGTGCCAGCTCACGGGACAGGGATGGCGAGCAGTACTTC | CASSRDRDGEQYF